This TCR beta chain was identified during a study of T cell changes during pregnancy in multiple sclerosis. Clones were sequenced by immunoSEQ multiplex PCR, and TCRdb holds only the in-frame ones, with some missing. Found here are 35,000 to 40,000 clones, about 90% of them singletons; the top ten hold roughly 0.37%. The CDR3 runs to 15 residues. V was trimmed by 0 bases and J by 2 bases, leaving 11 bases between them. From germline, CDR1 is SGHKS and CDR2 YYEKEE (reference sequence). This receptor was identified in a female donor in good health, enrolled as a control in a pregnancy study. The rearrangement joins TRBV5-5 to TRBJ1-2; TRBD1 might be the D (5 bases). The sample consisted of CD4+ T cells from peripheral blood mononuclear cells, taken in the third trimester of pregnancy. CDR3 loop: CASSLAPGPNYGYTF. CDR3 nucleotide sequence: TGTGCCAGCAGCTTGGCGCCAGGGCCCAACTATGGCTACACCTTC.